Listed here are 18 T cell receptor beta chains from one sample, sequenced in a study of type 1 regulatory T cells. Each CDR3 protein gets one entry after TCRdb re-called the reads with MiXCR. Of roughly 65,000 distinct CDR3 sequences in the sample, more than 45% were seen once. Their target antigens are unknown. Material for sequencing was cultured non-Tr1 T cells, either the whole culture or a sorted T cell fraction (not recorded which). The receptors were sampled from a human donor in good health.

This rearrangement joins TRBV5-4 to TRBJ1-1; D is uncertain. Germline CDR1 SGHNT, CDR2 YYREEE (reference sequence). Deletions cut 4 bases from V and 3 bases from J, with 13 bases between. The CDR3 has 14 amino acids. Here the CDR3 reads CASSLRRTDTEAFF. CDR3 bases: TGTGCCAGCAGCCTCCGTAGAACGGACACTGAAGCTTTCTTT.

This clonotype appeared a few times. This rearrangement joins TRBV28 to TRBJ2-7; weak D call: TRBD2 (7 bases). The germline V and J ends were trimmed by 5 bases and 6 bases, with 20 bases remaining between them. The CDR3 loop spans 15 amino acids. CDR1 and CDR2 from the germline V gene are MDHEN and SYDVKM. Here the CDR3 DNA reads TGTGCCAGCAGTACGATTGGGGGGGCCACAGGCGAGCAGTACTTC. It encodes CASSTIGGATGEQYF. Using reference TRBV28 and TRBJ2-7 for the parts outside the CDR3, the full variable domain is DVKVTQSSRYLVKRTGEKVFLECVQDMDHENMFWYRQDPGLGLRLIYFSYDVKMKEKGDIPEGYSVSREKKERFSLILESASTNQTSMYLCASSTIGGATGEQYFGPGTRLTVT.

V and J are TRBV29-1 and TRBJ2-7; 9 bases line up with TRBD1. V lost 5 bases and J lost 0; bases outside the gene matches: 8. The germline CDR1 and CDR2 sequences are SQVTM and ANQGSEA. The CDR3 is made up of 15 amino acids. DNA of the CDR3: TGCAGCGTTACAGGGGGCGGCTTCAGCTCCTACGAGCAGTACTTC. Translated: CSVTGGGFSSYEQYF.

The chain is built from TRBV5-5 and TRBJ1-1; D not resolved. Trimming took off 1 base at V and 3 bases at J, with 10 bases between the two ends. Per germline, CDR1 SGHKS and CDR2 YYEKEE (reference sequence). The CDR3 sequence is 14 residues long. CDR3 loop: CASSLMARDTEAFF. In DNA form, the CDR3 reads TGTGCCAGCAGCTTGATGGCTCGGGACACTGAAGCTTTCTTT.

This clonotype was counted only a few times. V and J are TRBV6-2 or TRBV6-3 and TRBJ2-5; 7 bases are shared with TRBD2. The CDR3 is 15 amino acids. Germline V gives CDR1 MNHEY, CDR2 SVGEGT. Germline trimming cut 5 bases from V and 2 bases from J; bases unmatched to any gene: 8. CDR3 sequence: CASSPAGRNQETQYF. The CDR3 DNA sequence: TGTGCCAGCAGTCCAGCGGGGAGAAATCAAGAGACCCAGTACTTC.

The rearrangement uses TRBV19 and TRBJ1-6, with D possibly being TRBD1 (5 bases). From germline, CDR1 is LNHDA and CDR2 SQIVND (reference sequence). Between the trimmed V and J ends, which lost 7 bases and 10 bases, there was a span of 17 bases. The length of the CDR3 is 14 residues. CDR3 DNA sequence: TGTGCCAGTACCTATAAGGGGACGAACTCACCCCTCCACTTT. Translating it yields CASTYKGTNSPLHF. Full variable domain (outside the CDR3, taken from reference TRBV19 and TRBJ1-6): DGGITQSPKYLFRKEGQNVTLSCEQNLNHDAMYWYRQDPGQGLRLIYYSQIVNDFQKGDIAEGYSVSREKKESFPLTVTSAQKNPTAFYLCASTYKGTNSPLHFGNGTRLTVT.

A remark on this clonotype: The junction departs from the called germline gene at one end, perhaps through a read error. The chain has TRBV24-1 and TRBJ1-5; D unclear. Germline CDR1 KGHDR, CDR2 SFDVKD. The CDR3 is 16 amino acids. DNA for the CDR3: TGTGCCACCAGTGATCCCTCTTTTGGTGGGAGTCAGTCCCAGCATTTT. The encoded protein is CATSDPSFGGSQSQHF.

J is TRBJ2-2 and V is TRBV7-6; D unresolved. CDR1 SGHVS and CDR2 FNYEAQ come from the germline V gene. The ends were cut back, 1 base at V and 7 bases at J, with 4 bases in the middle. The CDR3 sequence is 12 residues long. The DNA of the CDR3 is TGTGCCAGCAGCTTAGTCCTCGGGGAGCTGTTTTTT. Translating it yields CASSLVLGELFF.

V gene TRBV6-1 combines with J gene TRBJ2-1; 7 nucleotides line up with TRBD2. Germline lookup yields CDR1 MNHNS and CDR2 SASEGT. This CDR3 contains 15 residues. Trimming at V came to 7 bases and at J to 0 bases, leaving 6 bases not matched to a gene. As DNA, the CDR3 is TGTGCCAGCACGTGGCGGGGGAGCTCCTACAATGAGCAGTTCTTC. It is translated as CASTWRGSSYNEQFF.

The chain uses TRBV20-1 and TRBJ1-4; 10 bases are shared with TRBD1. Germline V CDR1 and CDR2: DFQATT, SNEGSKA (reference sequence). The V and J ends lost 5 bases and 3 bases, in that order; junction bases with no gene match: 12. This CDR3 has 17 residues. This CDR3 reads CSAYSPGQGVSNEKLFF. For the CDR3, the DNA is TGCAGTGCTTACAGCCCAGGACAGGGGGTGTCTAATGAAAAACTGTTTTTT.

This clonotype was seen a handful of times. This sequence joins TRBV6-1 and TRBJ1-2; D unresolved. The CDR3 consists of 15 residues. Trimming took 10 bases from V and 0 from J, leaving 18 bases between them. Germline V gene lookup returns CDR1 MNHNS and CDR2 SASEGT. The CDR3 region is CATPLGPETNYGYTF. The CDR3 DNA reads as TGTGCCACTCCTCTGGGCCCAGAAACTAACTATGGCTACACCTTC.

The sample holds a few counts of this clonotype. This chain links TRBV13 with TRBJ2-7; D is undetermined. This CDR3 is 13 amino acids long. V was trimmed by 3 bases and J by 0 bases, leaving 6 bases between them. In germline, CDR1 is PRHDT, CDR2 FYEKMQ (reference sequence). This CDR3 is CASSFRPSYEQYF. In DNA, the CDR3 is TGTGCCAGCAGCTTCCGGCCCTCCTACGAGCAGTACTTC.

The V call is TRBV20-1, the J call TRBJ2-5, with 8 nucleotides matching TRBD1. This CDR3 contains 15 residues. Germline CDR1 and CDR2: DFQATT and SNEGSKA (reference sequence). The V and J ends lost 2 bases and 5 bases, in that order; junction bases with no gene match: 10. The CDR3 bases are TGCAGTGCTAGACTCTCCTCGACAGGGGTCGAGACCCAGTACTTC. This translates into CSARLSSTGVETQYF.

The genes are TRBV2 and TRBJ2-1, with D possibly TRBD1 on 5 matching bases. Per germline, CDR1 SNHLY and CDR2 FYNNEI. This CDR3 is 12 amino acids long. As DNA, the CDR3 is TGTTCTAAGGGGCGACCTTACAATGAGCAGTTCTTC. The encoded protein is CSKGRPYNEQFF.

This sequence joins TRBV2 and TRBJ1-6; 8 bases are shared with TRBD1. Germline lookup yields CDR1 SNHLY and CDR2 FYNNEI. The CDR3 loop spans 17 amino acids. V dropped 5 bases and J dropped 2; count of bases not matched to a gene: 8. The CDR3 reads CASSYGQGGTYNSPLHF. CDR3 in DNA: TGTGCCAGCAGTTACGGACAGGGAGGCACCTATAATTCACCCCTCCACTTT.

The chain carries TRBV7-8 and TRBJ1-1, with TRBD1 matching 11 bases. V shed 5 bases and J 4 bases; nucleotides not matched to a gene: 9. The CDR3 extends over 16 amino acids. Germline V CDR1 and CDR2: SGHVS, FQNEAQ. The CDR3 spells CASSRGTGGWSTEAFF. In DNA, the CDR3 is TGTGCCAGCAGCCGTGGGACAGGGGGTTGGAGCACTGAAGCTTTCTTT.

The chain is built from TRBV4-2 and TRBJ1-4; 9 bases fit TRBD1. The CDR3 consists of 14 residues. CDR1 and CDR2 (germline): LGHNA, YNFKEQ. J lost 11 bases, V lost 4 bases, and 8 bases had no gene match. Here the CDR3 reads CASSPSGQGGKLFF. CDR3 bases: TGTGCCAGCAGCCCTTCGGGACAGGGAGGGAAACTGTTTTTT.

On this clonotype itself: A clone one base away is much larger, so this may be a read error. This chain joins TRBV30 and TRBJ2-3; no clear D. Germline V gene sequence: CDR1 GTSNPN, CDR2 SVGIG (reference sequence). The ends were cut back, 5 bases at V and 10 bases at J, with 19 bases in the middle. The CDR3 is made up of 13 amino acids. CDR3 nucleotides: TGTGCCTGGGGCCCAGTCCTCAATGGTCCGCAGTATTTT. Protein product: CAWGPVLNGPQYF. The full variable domain, with the rest looked up from reference TRBV30 and TRBJ2-3, is SQTIHQWPATLVQPVGSPLSLECTVEGTSNPNLYWYRQAAGRGLQLLFYSVGIGQISSEVPQNLSASRPQDRQFILSSKKLLLSDSGFYLCAWGPVLNGPQYFGPGTRLTVL.